A single sample gave rise to the 9 T cell receptor beta chains below, sequenced in a study of OX40 agonist ivuxolimab in advanced cancers. Sequencing was performed with immunoSEQ multiplex PCR; in TCRdb, only in-frame clones are kept and a portion is missing. The profile shows approximately 45,000 clones, approximately 90% of them singletons. The sequencing here drew on CD4+ or CD8+ T cells sorted from blood, taken in a trial of the OX40 agonist ivuxolimab. The receptors shown here come from an adult with an advanced solid tumor such as melanoma, head and neck, liver or kidney cancer.

The V call is TRBV29-1, the J call TRBJ2-5; 8 nucleotides agree with TRBD1. The germline V gene has CDR1 SQVTM and CDR2 ANQGSEA. CDR3 length: 13 amino acids. Trimming cost V 4 bases and J 3 bases; bases outside gene matches: 4. The DNA of the CDR3 is TGCAGCGTTGGTCAGGGGGCTGAAGAGACCCAGTACTTC. Translating gives CSVGQGAEETQYF.

The chain uses TRBV7-2 and TRBJ1-5; D possibly corresponds to TRBD1 (5 bases). Germline V gene sequence: CDR1 SGHTA, CDR2 FQGNSA. Trimming left V 4 bases short and J 0 bases short, with 7 bases between. The CDR3 covers 14 residues. The CDR3 reads CASSSGLSNQPQHF. In DNA form, the CDR3 reads TGTGCCAGCAGCTCGGGACTTAGCAATCAGCCCCAGCATTTT. Full variable domain (missing parts from reference TRBV7-2 and TRBJ1-5): GAGVSQSPSNKVTEKGKDVELRCDPISGHTALYWYRQSLGQGLEFLIYFQGNSAPDKSGLPSDRFSAERTGGSVSTLTIQRTQQEDSAVYLCASSSGLSNQPQHFGDGTRLSIL.

The CDR3 coding sequence is TGTGCCAGCAGCTTGGACAGGGGGAATTCACCCCTCCACTTT. This sequence encodes CASSLDRGNSPLHF. The J gene is TRBJ1-6, the V gene TRBV5-4, with TRBD1 matching over 8 bases. With V trimmed by 0 bases and J by 7 bases, 0 bases remained unmatched. The CDR3 length is 14 residues. Germline CDR1 and CDR2: SGHNT and YYREEE (reference sequence).

This clone occurred a few times. The chain combines TRBV10-1 with TRBJ2-1; D unclear. The CDR3 sequence is 13 residues long. Per germline, CDR1 WNHNN and CDR2 SYGVQD (reference sequence). V was trimmed by 5 bases and J by 3 bases, leaving 8 bases between them. The DNA of the CDR3 is TGCGCCAGCAGTTCCCGCAGCTACAATGAGCAGTTCTTC. Its protein product is CASSSRSYNEQFF.

The gene calls are TRBV9 and TRBJ2-7, with D possibly matching TRBD2 (6 bases). The CDR3 is 14 amino acids. The germline CDR1 and CDR2 sequences are SGDLS and YYNGEE. V was clipped by 3 bases and J by 4 bases, with 14 bases between them. The CDR3 sequence is CASSAGVTEYEQYF. In DNA, the CDR3 is TGTGCCAGCAGCGCGGGAGTAACCGAGTACGAGCAGTACTTC.

The rearrangement uses TRBV2 and TRBJ1-1; D is ambiguous. The CDR3 is 14 amino acids. Germline V lookup: CDR1 SNHLY, CDR2 FYNNEI. The ends were cut back, 4 bases at V and 4 bases at J, with 13 bases in the middle. The CDR3 spells CASSGSVGSTEAFF. CDR3 bases: TGTGCCAGCAGTGGAAGCGTAGGAAGCACTGAAGCTTTCTTT.

V is TRBV5-1 and J is TRBJ2-3; 9 positions agree with TRBD2. The CDR3 is 17 residues long. With 4 bases clipped from V and 1 base from J, the junction kept 10 bases outside the gene matches. Germline V gene lookup returns CDR1 SGHRS and CDR2 YFSETQ. In DNA form, the CDR3 reads TGCGCCAGCAGCATCCCCGCCGGGACTAGCCGCACAGATACGCAGTATTTT. Translated, it gives CASSIPAGTSRTDTQYF.

The chain joins TRBV30 to TRBJ2-7, with D perhaps matching TRBD1 or TRBD2 (5 bases each). V was trimmed by 2 bases and J by 2 bases, leaving 13 bases between them. Per the germline V gene, CDR1 is GTSNPN and CDR2 is SVGIG (reference sequence). The CDR3 extends over 14 amino acids. In DNA, the CDR3 is TGTGCCTGGAGTTCCGGGACGGGGACCTACGAGCAGTACTTC. This codes for CAWSSGTGTYEQYF.

V usage is TRBV10-3 and J usage is TRBJ1-5; D not certain. The length of the CDR3 is 12 residues. With 6 bases removed from V and 3 bases from J, the gap between germline ends came to 6 bases. Germline CDR1 ENHRY, CDR2 SYGVKD. This CDR3 reads CAISEFNQPQHF. For the CDR3, the DNA is TGTGCCATCAGCGAATTCAATCAGCCCCAGCATTTT.